This TCR beta chain derives from a study of blood T cell repertoires in COVID-19. For the study at large: COVID-19 samples collected from the United States, Italy and Spain covered acute and convalescent phases.

The authors' processing: Amplifying reference gene primers gave estimates of nucleated cell counts. Assay used: immunoSEQ multiplex PCR; TCRdb lists only in-frame clones, some missing. The DNA was the basis for D and trimming; V, J and clone size are from that table. This table holds roughly 150,000 clones, approximately 86% found once. Germline CDR1 KGHSH, CDR2 LQKENI. The germline V and J ends were trimmed by 3 bases and 4 bases, with 5 bases remaining between them. This CDR3 has 12 residues. This clonotype was obtained from a woman in her 70s with acute or convalescent COVID-19. Sequenced: peripheral blood. This chain joins TRBV18 and TRBJ2-3, with D hard to call. The CDR3 coding sequence is TGTGCCAGCTCACCGGCTTCAGATACGCAGTATTTT. Residues: CASSPASDTQYF.